This T cell receptor (beta chain) was captured in a study of blood T cell repertoires in COVID-19. Overall study context: COVID-19 samples from acute and convalescent phases originated in the United States, Italy and Spain. T cells, B-cell-depleted T cells, or PBMCs provided the cDNA or gDNA that served as material.

As handled by the study authors: Estimation of nucleated cell counts was performed using reference gene primer amplification. Here immunoSEQ multiplex PCR was the method, and the copy in TCRdb shows in-frame clones only, minus some. The V and J calls and clone size are taken from that table; D and trimming were inferred from the DNA. The sample consists of some 68,000 clones, approximately 88% of them appearing once. Germline CDR1 reads LGHDT; CDR2 reads YNNKEL (reference sequence). V was pared by 1 base and J by 10 bases, with 14 bases of the junction left unmatched. The CDR3 sequence is 17 residues long.

This receptor was identified in a human donor in a cohort sampled during active COVID-19. The chain employs TRBV3-1 (or the pseudogene TRBV3-2) and TRBJ2-1; 9 bases map to TRBD2. Material: peripheral blood. CDR3 bases: TGTGCCAGCAGCCAAGGCTGGAGGCGGACTAGCGTGGACGAGCAGTTCTTC. This encodes CASSQGWRRTSVDEQFF.